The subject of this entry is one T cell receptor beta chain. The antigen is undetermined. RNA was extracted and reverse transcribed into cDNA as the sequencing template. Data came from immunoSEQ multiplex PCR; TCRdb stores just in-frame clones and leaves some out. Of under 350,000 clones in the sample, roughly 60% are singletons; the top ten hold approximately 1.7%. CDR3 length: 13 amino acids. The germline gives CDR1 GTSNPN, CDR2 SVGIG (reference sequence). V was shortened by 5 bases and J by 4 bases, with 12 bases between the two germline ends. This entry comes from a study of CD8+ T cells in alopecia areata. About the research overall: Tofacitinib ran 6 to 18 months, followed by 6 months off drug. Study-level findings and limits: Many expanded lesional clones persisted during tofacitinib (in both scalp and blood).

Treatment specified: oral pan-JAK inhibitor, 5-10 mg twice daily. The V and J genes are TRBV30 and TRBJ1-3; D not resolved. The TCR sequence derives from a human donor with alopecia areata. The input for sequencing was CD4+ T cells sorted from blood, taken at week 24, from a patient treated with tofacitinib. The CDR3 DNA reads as TGTGCCTGGTCTGGCGTATGGGGAAACACCATATATTTT. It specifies CAWSGVWGNTIYF.